The 7 T cell receptor beta chains given below trace back to one sample, sequenced in a study of blood T cell repertoires in COVID-19. Here immunoSEQ multiplex PCR was the method, and the copy in TCRdb shows in-frame clones only, minus some. The sample has roughly 400,000 clones; around 87% are singletons. The sequenced sample was peripheral blood. The receptors here all came from a woman in her fifties or sixties with COVID-19, enrolled during active disease.

As DNA, the CDR3 is TGTGCCAGCAGCTCGGGACAGGGAGCCGAAAAACTGTTTTTT. As protein: CASSSGQGAEKLFF. The chain has TRBV5-8 and TRBJ1-4; TRBD1 agrees at 9 bases. The V and J ends lost 3 bases and 8 bases, in that order; junction bases with no gene match: 5. The length of the CDR3 is 14 residues. The germline V gene has CDR1 SGHTS and CDR2 YDEGEE. The variable domain in full, with the rest retrieved from reference TRBV5-8 and TRBJ1-4, is EAGVTQSPTHLIKTRGQQATLRCSPISGHTSVYWYQQALGLGLQFLLWYDEGEERNRGNFPPRFSGRQFPNYSSELNVNALELEDSALYLCASSSGQGAEKLFFGSGTQLSVL.

CDR3 amino acids: CASSLGQGQETQYF. DNA of the CDR3: TGTGCCAGCAGCCTAGGACAGGGCCAAGAGACCCAGTACTTC. This chain joins TRBV4-2 and TRBJ2-5; the match to TRBD1 covers 8 bases. Germline V lookup: CDR1 LGHNA, CDR2 YNFKEQ. The V and J ends lost 4 bases and 1 base, in that order; junction bases with no gene match: 2. The CDR3 runs to 14 residues.

The chain combines TRBV4-1 with TRBJ1-2; D remains ambiguous. Per germline, CDR1 MGHRA and CDR2 YSYEKL. The V end was cut by 2 bases, the J end by 8 bases, with 21 bases between. This CDR3 contains 16 residues. As DNA, the CDR3 is TGCGCCAGCAGCCAAAGGAGGACGGAGCTTTTTGGGGGCTACACCTTC. It codes for CASSQRRTELFGGYTF.

The V gene is TRBV28, the J gene TRBJ1-2, with D maybe TRBD1 (5 bases). Trimming stripped 9 bases from V and 6 bases from J, with 20 bases between. The CDR3 is 14 amino acids. Germline assignment: CDR1 MDHEN and CDR2 SYDVKM. The CDR3 spells CASEPGPQRDGYTF. CDR3 sequence (DNA): TGTGCCAGTGAACCGGGACCCCAGCGGGATGGCTACACCTTC.

The rearrangement joins TRBV6-6 to TRBJ1-2; D might be TRBD1 (6 bases). The germline V and J ends were trimmed by 5 bases and 1 base, with 20 bases remaining between them. Germline V gene data show CDR1 as MNHNY and CDR2 as SVGAGI (reference sequence). This CDR3 contains 17 residues. CDR3 bases: TGTGCCAGCAGTCGACCCCTGACAGGAACATATAACTATGGCTACACCTTC. It translates to CASSRPLTGTYNYGYTF.

The chain uses TRBV5-4 and TRBJ1-2; no clear D gene. The CDR3 is 12 residues long. V was shortened by 4 bases and J by 5 bases, with 9 bases between the two germline ends. Germline V gives CDR1 SGHNT, CDR2 YYREEE (reference sequence). In DNA, the CDR3 is TGTGCCAGCAGCCCCGACTTATATGGCTACACCTTC. This gives the protein CASSPDLYGYTF.

The chain carries TRBV19 and TRBJ2-7; 9 positions match TRBD1. V dropped 5 bases and J dropped 5; count of bases not matched to a gene: 16. This CDR3 spans 17 amino acids. Germline V gene sequence: CDR1 LNHDA, CDR2 SQIVND (reference sequence). This CDR3 is CASSATLGTGFSHEQYF. DNA of the CDR3: TGTGCCAGTAGTGCTACTCTCGGGACAGGGTTTTCACACGAGCAGTACTTC.